This T cell receptor beta chain was sequenced in a study of graft-versus-host responses after intestinal transplantation. Study observations and caveats: Present in recipient marrow, GvH clones included some that appeared first in ileum or blood. GvH clone levels peaked in circulation, and this peak was associated with early post-transplant HvG declines.

Worth noting for this clone: Antigen: not known.

TCRdb keeps only in-frame clones here, not all; method: immunoSEQ multiplex PCR. The sample has fewer than 120,000 clones, 90% to 95% seen once. The sample in question was unstimulated CD8+ T cells sorted from spleen or lymph node cells, obtained before intestinal transplant. This receptor was obtained from a human donor who received an intestinal transplant.

CDR3 residues: CASSIGGRSYEQYF. As DNA, the CDR3 is TGTGCCAGTAGTATAGGGGGCAGAAGCTACGAGCAGTACTTC. V gene TRBV19 combines with J gene TRBJ2-7; weak D call: TRBD1 (5 bases). Germline CDR1 is LNHDA and CDR2 is SQIVND (reference sequence). The CDR3 runs 14 residues. V was trimmed by 1 base and J by 3 bases, leaving 10 bases between them.